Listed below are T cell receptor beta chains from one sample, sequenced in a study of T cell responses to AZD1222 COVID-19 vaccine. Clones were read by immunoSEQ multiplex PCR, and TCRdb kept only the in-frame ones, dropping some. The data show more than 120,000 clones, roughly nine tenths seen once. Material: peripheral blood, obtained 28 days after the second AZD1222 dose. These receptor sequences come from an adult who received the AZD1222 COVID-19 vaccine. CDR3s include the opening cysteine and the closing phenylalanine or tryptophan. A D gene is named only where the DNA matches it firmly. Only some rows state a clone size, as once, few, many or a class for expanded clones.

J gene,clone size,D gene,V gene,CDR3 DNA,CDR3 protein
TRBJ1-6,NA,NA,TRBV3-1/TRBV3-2,TGTGCCAGCAGCGACAAGGGAAGGGATTCACCCCTCCACTTT,CASSDKGRDSPLHF
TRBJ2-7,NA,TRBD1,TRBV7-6,TGTGCCAGCAGCGAGGCCGGGACAGGGGTCGGCGAGCAGTACTTC,CASSEAGTGVGEQYF
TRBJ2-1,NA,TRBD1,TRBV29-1,TGCAGCGTGGGTGGGGGACAGGGATATTACAATGAGCAGTTCTTC,CSVGGGQGYYNEQFF
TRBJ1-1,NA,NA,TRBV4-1,TGCGCCAGCAGCCACCCCTCGCGAGGGGACACTGAAGCTTTCTTT,CASSHPSRGDTEAFF
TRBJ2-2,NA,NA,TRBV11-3,TGTGCCAGCAGCTTAACGGGAGCCGACCAGGTGTTTTTT,CASSLTGADQVFF
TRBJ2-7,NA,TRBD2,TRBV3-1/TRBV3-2,TGTGCCAGCAGCCCTTCACTGGACTCGGGAGGCAGGTACGAGCAGTACTTC,CASSPSLDSGGRYEQYF
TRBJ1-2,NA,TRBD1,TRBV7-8,TGTGCCAGCAGTTCTGGACAGGACGGCTACACCTTC,CASSSGQDGYTF
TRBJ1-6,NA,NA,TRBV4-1,TGCGCCAGCAGCCAATGGGGGGCATCACCCCTCCACTTT,CASSQWGASPLHF
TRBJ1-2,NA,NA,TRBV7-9,TGTGCCAGCAGACCCCCCCTTTCAAACTATGGCTACACCTTC,CASRPPLSNYGYTF
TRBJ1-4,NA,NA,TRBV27,TGTGCCAGCAGTGTGGTGAGCGGTAATGAAAAACTGTTTTTT,CASSVVSGNEKLFF
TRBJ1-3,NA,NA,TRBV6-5,TGTGCCAGCAGTTACTCAGGGGTCTCTGGAAACACCATATATTTT,CASSYSGVSGNTIYF
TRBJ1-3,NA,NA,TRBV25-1,TGTGCCAGCAGTGAATATTTCGGGCCGGACCCCTCTGGAAACACCATATATTTT,CASSEYFGPDPSGNTIYF
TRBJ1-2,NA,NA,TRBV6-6,TGTGCCAGCACTTTGACAGACACTAACTATGGCTACACCTTC,CASTLTDTNYGYTF
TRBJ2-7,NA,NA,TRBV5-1,TGCGCCAGCAGCTTAGGCAGGGGACCGGACGAGCAGTACTTC,CASSLGRGPDEQYF
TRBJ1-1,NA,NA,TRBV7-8,TGTGCCAGCAGCTCCCGAGACTTGGGTGAAGCTTTCTTT,CASSSRDLGEAFF
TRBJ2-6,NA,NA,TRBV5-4,TGTGCCAGCAGCTCGAGAACCTCTGGGGCCAACGTCCTGACTTTC,CASSSRTSGANVLTF
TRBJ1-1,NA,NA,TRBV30,TGTGCCTGGGGAAGGGACACTGAAGCTTTCTTT,CAWGRDTEAFF
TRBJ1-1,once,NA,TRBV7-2,TGTGCCAGCAGCTTTGCTACGAACACTGAAGCTTTCTTT,CASSFATNTEAFF
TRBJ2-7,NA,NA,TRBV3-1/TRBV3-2,TGTGCCAGCAGCCAAGGTTTTAACGGGCTCCGTTCCTACGAGCAGTACTTC,CASSQGFNGLRSYEQYF
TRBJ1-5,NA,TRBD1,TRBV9,TGTGCCAGCAGCGTAGGACAGGGTGACGATCAGCCCCAGCATTTT,CASSVGQGDDQPQHF
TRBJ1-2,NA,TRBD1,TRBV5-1,TGCGCCAGCAGCCCGGACAGGGTGGAAGGCTACACCTTC,CASSPDRVEGYTF
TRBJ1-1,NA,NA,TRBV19,TGTGCCAGTAGTATCTTTTTGGGGGGGTACGACACTGAAGCTTTCTTT,CASSIFLGGYDTEAFF
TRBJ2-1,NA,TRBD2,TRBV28,TGTGCCAGCAGTGGGGGGACTAGCGGGAGAAATGAGCAGTTCTTC,CASSGGTSGRNEQFF
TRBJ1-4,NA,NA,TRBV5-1,TGCGCCAGCAGCCCGCAAGGGCAGGGCGGTGAAAAACTGTTTTTT,CASSPQGQGGEKLFF
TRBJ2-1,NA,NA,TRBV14,TGTGCCAGCAGCCAAGGTGTTAACCATCCCTCCTACAATGAGCAGTTCTTC,CASSQGVNHPSYNEQFF
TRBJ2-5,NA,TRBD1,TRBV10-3,TGTGCCATCAGCGTGGGACAGGGGGCAGAGACCCAGTACTTC,CAISVGQGAETQYF
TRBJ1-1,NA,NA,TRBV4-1,TGCGCCAGCAGCCAAGGGGACGGGATAAACACTGAAGCTTTCTTT,CASSQGDGINTEAFF
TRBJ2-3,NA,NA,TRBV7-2,TGTGCCAGCAGCTCCGGACTATCCAGCACAGATACGCAGTATTTT,CASSSGLSSTDTQYF
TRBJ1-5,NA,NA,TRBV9,TGTGCCAGCAGCGTAGGACAATCAAATCAGCCCCAGCATTTT,CASSVGQSNQPQHF
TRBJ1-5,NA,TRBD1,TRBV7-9,TGTGCCAGCAGCTCAGACAGGGACTATAGCAATCAGCCCCAGCATTTT,CASSSDRDYSNQPQHF
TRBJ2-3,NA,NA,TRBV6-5,TGTGCCAGCATCCAACGGTTCTCCACAGATACGCAGTATTTT,CASIQRFSTDTQYF
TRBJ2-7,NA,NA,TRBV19,TGTGCCAGTAGTATCGGGGGCGGTGCCTACGAGCAGTACTTC,CASSIGGGAYEQYF
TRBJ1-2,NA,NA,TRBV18,TGTGCCAGCTCACCCCAGGCAGCGCAGCTCTATGGCTACACCTTC,CASSPQAAQLYGYTF
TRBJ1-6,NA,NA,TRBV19,TGTGCCAGTAGTATTACACAATTTTATTCACCCCTCCACTTT,CASSITQFYSPLHF
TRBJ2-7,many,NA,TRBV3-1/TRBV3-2,TGTGCCAGCAGTCCTACGACTGGCGTCTACGAGCAGTACTTC,CASSPTTGVYEQYF
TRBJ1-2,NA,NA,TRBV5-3,TGTGCCAGAACCACGAATCCGGGGGGTCGGGAAGCTAACTATGGCTACACCTTC,CARTTNPGGREANYGYTF
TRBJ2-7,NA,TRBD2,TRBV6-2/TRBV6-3,TGTGCCAGCAGTTTACTAGCGGGAGGCTTCTACGAGCAGTACTTC,CASSLLAGGFYEQYF
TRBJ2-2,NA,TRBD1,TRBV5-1,TGCGCCAGCAGCTTTACCGGGACAGGGTTAATTACCGGGGAGCTGTTTTTT,CASSFTGTGLITGELFF
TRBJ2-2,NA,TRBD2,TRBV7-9,TGTGCCAGCAGCTCACAGACTCCCGGGAGGGTCGGGGAGCTGTTTTTT,CASSSQTPGRVGELFF
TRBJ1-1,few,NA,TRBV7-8,TGTGCCAGCAGATTTGACAGCCTGAACACTGAAGCTTTCTTT,CASRFDSLNTEAFF
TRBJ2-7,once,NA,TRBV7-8,TGTGCCAGCAGCTCGAGACGTTTCGCTGGGCTCGAGCAGTACTTC,CASSSRRFAGLEQYF